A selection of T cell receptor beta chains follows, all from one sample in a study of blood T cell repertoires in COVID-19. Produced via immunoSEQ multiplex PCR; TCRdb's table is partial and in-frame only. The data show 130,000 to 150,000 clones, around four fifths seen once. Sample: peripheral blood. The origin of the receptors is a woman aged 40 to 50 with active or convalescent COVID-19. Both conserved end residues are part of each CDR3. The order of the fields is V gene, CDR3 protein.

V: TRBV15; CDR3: CATSASGQGNYNEQFF
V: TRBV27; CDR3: CASSLKGAPRSPAFF
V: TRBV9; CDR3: CASSVGTSNSPLHF
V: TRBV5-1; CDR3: CASSTRQGASYEQYF
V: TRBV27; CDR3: CASSRQGGNTEAFF
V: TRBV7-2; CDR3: CASSPGRGSSYNSPLHF
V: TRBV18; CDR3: CASSSRDSELFF
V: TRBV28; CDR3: CASNEGDYGYTF
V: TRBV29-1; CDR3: CSVGGTSGTHRYF
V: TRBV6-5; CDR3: CACTGNSYEQYF
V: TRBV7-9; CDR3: CASSSRDRHEKLFF
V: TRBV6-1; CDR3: CASSEPRSVMQGGPFYNEQFF
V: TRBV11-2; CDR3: CASSLDRLRGYTF
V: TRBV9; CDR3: CASSVRDRELREQFF
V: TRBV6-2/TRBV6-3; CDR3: CASSYGRNQPQHF
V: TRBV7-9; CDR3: CASSPDRGRVNEKLFF
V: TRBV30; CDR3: CAWRPGLAGGPGEQYF
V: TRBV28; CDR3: CASSLSGLGIYEQYF
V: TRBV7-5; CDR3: CARSSPDPGQGIGGQPQHF
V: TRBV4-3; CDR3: CASSRDSTYEQYF
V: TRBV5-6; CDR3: CASSSSGDRAVYGNGYTF
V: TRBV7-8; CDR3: CASSSGLAGSTGELFF
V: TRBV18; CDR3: CASSPSARHRNQPQHF
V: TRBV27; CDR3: CASSPRTGRISPLHF
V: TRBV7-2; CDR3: CASSLGSPTGNQPQHF
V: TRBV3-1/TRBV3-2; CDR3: CASSHAGQGRGGEKLFF
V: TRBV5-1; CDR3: CASSWETGPYNEQFF
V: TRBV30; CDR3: CAWSAQQGRTEAFF
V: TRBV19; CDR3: CASSIVIRNTEAFF
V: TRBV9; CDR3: CASSVAGSPGTYEQYF
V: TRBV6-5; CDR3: CASGTGQHTDTQYF
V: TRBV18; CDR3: CASSPATGGVQPQHF
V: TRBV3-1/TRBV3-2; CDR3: CASSPWTSTNEKLFF
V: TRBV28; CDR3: CASSPTGPVYGYTF
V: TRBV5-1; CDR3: CASSPSGSTDTQYF
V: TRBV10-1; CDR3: CASSDSKGARAEAFF
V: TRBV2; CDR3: CASSRDREHEKLFF
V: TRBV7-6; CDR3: CASSLLGGSNEQFF
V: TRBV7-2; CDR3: CASSPGTVYTF
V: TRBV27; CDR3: CASRTAGVRDTEAFF
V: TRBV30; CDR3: CAWSPRGALGYTF
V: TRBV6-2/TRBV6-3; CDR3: CASRPPGQNYGYTF
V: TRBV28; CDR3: CASSLGAHTEAFF
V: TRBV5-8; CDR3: CASNTNRGGYEQYF
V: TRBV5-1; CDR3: CASSLARGIGEKLFF
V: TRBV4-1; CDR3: CASSQVQTRSGANVLTF